This TCR beta chain appears in the sequencing data of a study of T cell responses to AZD1222 COVID-19 vaccine. Broader study findings: Spike-specific TCR breadth and depth grew following two AZD1222 doses.

Turning to this clone: Its antigen is unknown.

Germline values: CDR1 LNHDA, CDR2 SQIVND (reference sequence). This CDR3 has 12 amino acids. Trimming removed 5 bases at V and 2 bases at J, with 5 bases between. Only in-frame clones appear in the TCRdb table, and some are missing; sequencing was by immunoSEQ multiplex PCR. The sample consists of about 190,000 clones, approximately 91% of them appearing once. This chain uses TRBV19 with TRBJ2-3, with D hard to call. The receptor was isolated from an adult in good health. The source was peripheral blood, collected on day 0 of AZD1222 vaccination. CDR3 sequence: CASSRNTDTQYF. The CDR3 nucleotides read TGTGCCAGTAGTCGAAACACAGATACGCAGTATTTT.